This TCR beta chain was recorded in a study of T cell changes during pregnancy in multiple sclerosis. Here immunoSEQ multiplex PCR was the method, and the copy in TCRdb shows in-frame clones only, minus some. The data hold roughly 45,000 clones, with 91% observed a single time. The source was CD8+ T cells from peripheral blood mononuclear cells, collected after pregnancy. This receptor was taken from a female donor with multiple sclerosis, enrolled in a pregnancy study.

The CDR3 loop reads CATSRAWEGYSGGASDTQYF. The CDR3 DNA reads as TGTGCCACCAGCAGAGCTTGGGAGGGCTATAGCGGGGGGGCCTCAGATACGCAGTATTTT. The rearrangement joins TRBV15 to TRBJ2-3; 11 bases align to TRBD2. This CDR3 has 20 residues. The V gene's germline CDR1 is LNHNV and CDR2 YYDKDF (reference sequence). V lost 1 base, J lost 4 bases, and 16 bases stayed unmatched.